This T cell receptor beta chain was recorded in a study of tumor-infiltrating lymphocytes in primary liver carcinoma (dated by TCRdb to 2016 to 2017). Looking at the study overall: Of the five patients, three men and two women aged 30 to 69 years, four had hepatocellular carcinoma and one had combined HCC and intrahepatic cholangiocarcinoma. The tumors of the five patients were staged as T1-T3 N0M0, with maximum diameters ranging from about 4 to 10 cm. Each sample produced roughly 3.5 to 7.5 million productive TCRbeta reads, and read depth showed no significant difference between tissue types. For each liver tumor, the study sampled five regions along with adjacent normal tissue and blood, and applied TCRbeta repertoire sequencing, expression microarrays and whole-exome sequencing. TCRbeta repertoire sequencing covered roughly 35 specimens from 5 patients: roughly 25 tumor regions, 5 adjacent noncancerous liver tissues and 5 peripheral blood samples. The roughly 25 tumor region samples were profiled with Agilent mRNA microarrays so that TCRbeta repertoire diversity could be related to the local molecular phenotype. Repertoires from technical replicates were highly reproducible, with mean shared-clone rates approximately 0.9 and correlation coefficients above 0.95. Beyond this particular receptor, the publication reports: The top 250 clones accounted for a significantly greater share of the repertoire in tumors than in blood (p = 0.039). Because sequencing covered only the TCR beta chain and unpaired alpha chains were not captured, true repertoire diversity is likely underestimated. Consistent with antigen-driven expansion, pairs of tumor regions showed higher repertoire overlap (mean roughly 35%) than either tumor-adjacent pairs (approximately 17%) or tumor-blood pairs (about 15%). Only a few patients were included in the study, and the authors note that the findings should be validated in a larger study. Just about 7.5-25% of top clones turned up in all five regions of a tumor, which suggests spatial heterogeneity among tumor-infiltrating T cells. Since the samples were bulk and unsorted, there was no way to compare CD4+ and CD8+ T cell repertoires.

A constant-region primer and ProtoScript II reverse transcriptase were used to reverse-transcribe TCRbeta-specific cDNA from 500 ng total RNA. TCRbeta libraries were built with three nested multiplex PCR rounds, a slightly modified ARM-PCR procedure. Multiplex TRBV1-TRBV30 forward primers and a Cbeta reverse primer were used in the first two PCR rounds, each of which was run for around 10 cycles. Sample barcodes and Illumina adapters were added in a final 25-cycle PCR using Deep VentR polymerase. Before sequencing, amplicons between 200 and 500 bp were purified from gel using a QIAquick gel extraction kit. The TCRbeta amplicons were sequenced with 250-bp paired-end reads on an Illumina HiSeq 2500. The authors' analysis ran thus. Quality trimming of reads was performed with Trimmomatic v0.33, and paired reads were merged with FLASH v1.2.11 so that full CDR3 sequences could be recovered. MiGEC v1.2.1b assigned V, D and J germline segments to the rearranged TCRbeta sequences. Clonotype statistics and Shannon-Wiener diversity indices were calculated with VDJtools v1.0.0. Except for diversity analysis, only each sample's 250 most abundant clonotypes were used in subsequent analyses to reduce sampling bias. The raw public data were reprocessed by TCRdb itself: fastp quality trimming at Q25, MiXCR clonotype calling, in-frame beta chains only. Rows with a matching CDR3 protein are joined into one entry that keeps the most common DNA and genes. The authors' filters were not applied to this entry. This sample holds 52,000 or so distinct CDR3 sequences; 60% to 80% were observed only once. The top ten hold roughly a quarter of the sample.

V is pruned by 4 bases and J by 5 bases, leaving 7 bases of the junction without a gene match. The germline V gene specifies SGHAT as CDR1 and FQNNGV as CDR2. The CDR3 spans 16 residues, counting both ends. The kept DNA is CDR3 alone, 48 bases in frame from the first base. With regard to this clonotype: It has no known antigen specificity. This CDR3 is missing its conserved last phenylalanine or tryptophan, likely due to a read error.

Total RNA and DNA were co-extracted without cell sorting from roughly 20-30 mg of bulk tissue using the AllPrep DNA/RNA mini kit. Between late 2015 and 2016, 4 to 6 patients in China with histopathologically diagnosed primary liver carcinoma had surgical resection. At the time of sampling, the patients were treatment-naive and had chronic HBV infection. Five spatially separated regions were sampled per tumor: superior, inferior, left-lateral and right-lateral poles, plus the tumor centre. More than 75% viable tumor cells were found by histology in every tumor sample. Each fresh piece of tumor and adjacent tissue was cut in two, with one half stored in RNAlater at -80 degrees C and the other half sent for histology.

The chain uses TRBV11-2 and TRBJ2-1; the central 11 bases match TRBD2. This sequence was found in a man aged 35 to 55 with primary liver carcinoma and hepatitis B virus infection. Sample: liver tumor tissue from sampling region 5. What this sample's cell subset or site label stands for: tumor region T5, tumor centre. The DNA sequence is given as TGTGCCAGCAGCTACCTGGGGACTAGCGGTAACAATGAGCAGTTCTCC. Its translation is CASSYLGTSGNNEQFS.